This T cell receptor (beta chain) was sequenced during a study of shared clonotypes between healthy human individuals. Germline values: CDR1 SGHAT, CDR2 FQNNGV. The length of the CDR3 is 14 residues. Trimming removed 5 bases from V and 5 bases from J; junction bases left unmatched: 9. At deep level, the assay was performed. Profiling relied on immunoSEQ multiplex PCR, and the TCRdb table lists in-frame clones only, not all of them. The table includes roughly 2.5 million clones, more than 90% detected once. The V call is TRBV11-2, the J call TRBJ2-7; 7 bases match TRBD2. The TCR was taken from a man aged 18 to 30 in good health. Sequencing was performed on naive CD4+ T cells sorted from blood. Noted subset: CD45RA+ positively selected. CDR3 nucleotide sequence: TGTGCCAGCAGCCGTAGGGGACTACCCCACGAGCAGTACTTC. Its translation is CASSRRGLPHEQYF. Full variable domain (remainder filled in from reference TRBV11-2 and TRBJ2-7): EAGVAQSPRYKIIEKRQSVAFWCNPISGHATLYWYQQILGQGPKLLIQFQNNGVVDDSQLPKDRFSAERLKGVDSTLKIQPAKLEDSAVYLCASSRRGLPHEQYFGPGTRLTVT.